The rows below give T cell receptor beta chains drawn from one sample of a study of cytomegalovirus exposure and HLA in healthy donors. Measured with immunoSEQ multiplex PCR; TCRdb has only the in-frame clones, and not every one. This table holds more than 95,000 clones. The sample comprised PBMCs. The receptor set was obtained from a young man in good health and CMV-seronegative. Each CDR3 is given with its conserved first and last residue. A D gene is named only where the DNA matches it firmly.

D gene: -
J gene: TRBJ1-6
V gene: TRBV5-1
CDR3 protein: CASSLGWSSYNSPLHF
CDR3 DNA: TGCGCCAGCAGCTTGGGGTGGAGCTCCTATAATTCACCCCTCCACTTT

D gene: -
J gene: TRBJ2-1
V gene: TRBV7-2
CDR3 protein: CASSLISGSEQFF
CDR3 DNA: TGTGCCAGCAGCTTAATTTCCGGTTCGGAGCAGTTCTTC

D gene: TRBD1
J gene: TRBJ1-1
V gene: TRBV9
CDR3 protein: CASSTSGGTEAFF
CDR3 DNA: TGTGCCAGCAGCACGTCAGGGGGGACTGAAGCTTTCTTT

D gene: -
J gene: TRBJ1-1
V gene: TRBV18
CDR3 protein: CASAPRGADTEAFF
CDR3 DNA: TGTGCCAGCGCCCCGCGGGGGGCAGACACTGAAGCTTTCTTT

D gene: -
J gene: TRBJ2-3
V gene: TRBV14
CDR3 protein: CASSLGPPGLDTDTQYF
CDR3 DNA: TGTGCCAGCAGCCTCGGCCCCCCAGGGCTGGACACAGATACGCAGTATTTT

D gene: -
J gene: TRBJ1-4
V gene: TRBV5-1
CDR3 protein: CASTLGARGPQKLFF
CDR3 DNA: TGCGCCAGCACCCTTGGGGCCAGAGGCCCGCAAAAACTGTTTTTT

D gene: -
J gene: TRBJ1-3
V gene: TRBV7-9
CDR3 protein: CASSLSGQGSNTIYF
CDR3 DNA: TGTGCCAGCAGCTTGAGCGGGCAGGGCAGCAACACCATATATTTT

D gene: TRBD1
J gene: TRBJ2-3
V gene: TRBV9
CDR3 protein: CASSVGVAGTATDTQYF
CDR3 DNA: TGTGCCAGCAGCGTGGGAGTGGCAGGGACAGCAACGGATACGCAGTATTTT

D gene: TRBD2
J gene: TRBJ2-1
V gene: TRBV14
CDR3 protein: CASSQDLVGLAGYNEQFF
CDR3 DNA: TGTGCCAGCAGCCAAGATCTAGTGGGACTAGCGGGCTACAATGAGCAGTTCTTC

D gene: TRBD2
J gene: TRBJ2-5
V gene: TRBV5-1
CDR3 protein: CASIPSGLTQETQYF
CDR3 DNA: TGCGCCAGCATACCTAGCGGGCTCACGCAAGAGACCCAGTACTTC

D gene: TRBD1
J gene: TRBJ2-5
V gene: TRBV5-6
CDR3 protein: CASSLRLRGLYEAQYF
CDR3 DNA: TGTGCCAGCAGCTTGAGACTTAGGGGGCTATACGAGGCCCAGTACTTC

D gene: -
J gene: TRBJ2-7
V gene: TRBV7-8
CDR3 protein: CASSEDWAEQYF
CDR3 DNA: TGTGCCAGCAGCGAAGATTGGGCCGAGCAGTACTTC

D gene: -
J gene: TRBJ1-6
V gene: TRBV11-2
CDR3 protein: CASSSDSARVSPLHF
CDR3 DNA: TGTGCCAGCAGCTCCGACAGCGCTAGGGTTTCACCCCTCCACTTT

D gene: -
J gene: TRBJ2-5
V gene: TRBV19
CDR3 protein: CASSITRDLKETQYF
CDR3 DNA: TGTGCCAGTAGTATAACCCGGGACTTAAAAGAGACCCAGTACTTC

D gene: TRBD1
J gene: TRBJ2-1
V gene: TRBV13
CDR3 protein: CASSSQGQGSYEQFF
CDR3 DNA: TGTGCCAGCAGCTCTCAGGGACAGGGTAGCTATGAGCAGTTCTTC

D gene: -
J gene: TRBJ2-7
V gene: TRBV4-1
CDR3 protein: CASSRGDSNEQYF
CDR3 DNA: TGCGCCAGCAGCCGCGGGGACTCCAACGAGCAGTACTTC

D gene: TRBD2
J gene: TRBJ2-5
V gene: TRBV9
CDR3 protein: CASSVGPSGKRIGETQYF
CDR3 DNA: TGTGCCAGCAGCGTAGGTCCTAGCGGGAAGCGGATTGGGGAGACCCAGTACTTC

D gene: -
J gene: TRBJ1-6
V gene: TRBV19
CDR3 protein: CASSRGWVPQNSPLHF
CDR3 DNA: TGTGCCAGTAGTAGGGGCTGGGTACCGCAGAATTCACCCCTCCACTTT

D gene: TRBD1
J gene: TRBJ1-1
V gene: TRBV5-6
CDR3 protein: CASSSSRTGHTEAFF
CDR3 DNA: TGTGCCAGCAGCTCCTCACGGACAGGGCACACTGAAGCTTTCTTT

D gene: -
J gene: TRBJ1-4
V gene: TRBV5-8
CDR3 protein: CASSLVGERFSTTNEKLFF
CDR3 DNA: TGTGCCAGCAGCTTGGTCGGGGAAAGATTTTCGACAACTAATGAAAAACTGTTTTTT

D gene: TRBD1
J gene: TRBJ1-2
V gene: TRBV9
CDR3 protein: CASSAGQAYGYTF
CDR3 DNA: TGTGCCAGCAGCGCAGGACAGGCCTATGGCTACACCTTC

D gene: TRBD1
J gene: TRBJ2-7
V gene: TRBV27
CDR3 protein: CASSLRDSIYEQYF
CDR3 DNA: TGTGCCAGCAGTCTCCGGGACAGCATCTACGAGCAGTACTTC

D gene: -
J gene: TRBJ1-2
V gene: TRBV5-6
CDR3 protein: CASSTGQIPVGDGYTF
CDR3 DNA: TGTGCCAGCAGTACCGGACAGATCCCAGTGGGAGATGGCTACACCTTC

D gene: -
J gene: TRBJ1-4
V gene: TRBV7-2
CDR3 protein: CASSSGRANEKLFF
CDR3 DNA: TGTGCCAGCAGCTCAGGGAGGGCTAATGAAAAACTGTTTTTT

D gene: TRBD1
J gene: TRBJ2-7
V gene: TRBV28
CDR3 protein: CASSPGTGVDYEQYF
CDR3 DNA: TGTGCCAGCAGTCCGGGGACAGGTGTTGACTACGAGCAGTACTTC

D gene: TRBD1
J gene: TRBJ1-2
V gene: TRBV7-2
CDR3 protein: CASSDDRGIYGYTF
CDR3 DNA: TGTGCCAGCAGCGACGACAGGGGGATCTATGGCTACACCTTC

D gene: TRBD1
J gene: TRBJ1-2
V gene: TRBV29-1
CDR3 protein: CSVSPGQDNYGYTF
CDR3 DNA: TGCAGCGTTTCCCCGGGACAGGACAACTATGGCTACACCTTC

D gene: TRBD2
J gene: TRBJ2-7
V gene: TRBV5-5
CDR3 protein: CASRTSGLEEQYF
CDR3 DNA: TGTGCCAGCCGGACTAGCGGCTTAGAAGAGCAGTACTTC

D gene: TRBD2
J gene: TRBJ2-7
V gene: TRBV6-1
CDR3 protein: CASTDGLAGGYEQYF
CDR3 DNA: TGTGCCAGCACCGACGGACTAGCGGGAGGCTACGAGCAGTACTTC

D gene: -
J gene: TRBJ2-7
V gene: TRBV19
CDR3 protein: CASSRSWATYEQYF
CDR3 DNA: TGTGCCAGTAGCCGCTCGTGGGCCACCTACGAGCAGTACTTC

D gene: -
J gene: TRBJ2-3
V gene: TRBV19
CDR3 protein: CASSNRLVADTQYF
CDR3 DNA: TGTGCCAGTAGTAATCGACTAGTTGCAGATACGCAGTATTTT

D gene: TRBD1
J gene: TRBJ2-5
V gene: TRBV4-3
CDR3 protein: CASSQDMAGGRETQYF
CDR3 DNA: TGCGCCAGCAGCCAAGATATGGCAGGGGGCCGTGAGACCCAGTACTTC

D gene: -
J gene: TRBJ2-7
V gene: TRBV19
CDR3 protein: CASSIGPGDRYEQYF
CDR3 DNA: TGTGCCAGTAGCATTGGGCCAGGGGATCGCTACGAGCAGTACTTC

D gene: -
J gene: TRBJ1-2
V gene: TRBV7-2
CDR3 protein: CASSPGPGHSDYGYTF
CDR3 DNA: TGTGCCAGCAGCCCTGGGCCCGGCCATAGTGACTATGGCTACACCTTC